Listed below are T cell receptor beta chains from one sample, sequenced in a study of cytomegalovirus exposure and HLA in healthy donors. Here immunoSEQ multiplex PCR was the method, and the copy in TCRdb shows in-frame clones only, minus some. Among some 97,000 clones listed, about 79% were seen once. Sequencing was done on a sample of PBMCs. These receptors were taken from a female donor in good health and CMV-seropositive. CDR3s include the opening cysteine and the closing phenylalanine or tryptophan. The D gene is left open where the match is weak. Clone sizes are given selectively: once, few, many, or a class where the clone is expanded.

d_gene: NA; j_gene: TRBJ2-7; v_gene: TRBV6-5; abundance: few; CDR3aa: CASSYGGPHLDEQYF; CDR3nt: TGTGCCAGCAGTTACGGCGGGCCGCATCTAGACGAGCAGTACTTC
d_gene: TRBD2; j_gene: TRBJ2-1; v_gene: TRBV7-2; abundance: NA; CDR3aa: CASSLVSGTSGGPRHEQFF; CDR3nt: TGTGCCAGCAGCTTAGTATCCGGGACTAGCGGGGGCCCAAGACATGAGCAGTTCTTC
d_gene: TRBD1; j_gene: TRBJ1-1; v_gene: TRBV7-9; abundance: NA; CDR3aa: CSSSPRQGADTEAFF; CDR3nt: TGTTCCAGCAGCCCCCGACAGGGGGCAGACACTGAAGCTTTCTTT
d_gene: TRBD2; j_gene: TRBJ2-1; v_gene: TRBV18; abundance: NA; CDR3aa: CASSPLAGGDNEQFF; CDR3nt: TGTGCCAGCTCACCACTAGCGGGGGGGGACAATGAGCAGTTCTTC
d_gene: TRBD2; j_gene: TRBJ2-7; v_gene: TRBV19; abundance: NA; CDR3aa: CASSIGLAGLEQYF; CDR3nt: TGTGCCAGTAGTATTGGGCTAGCGGGTCTCGAGCAGTACTTC
d_gene: NA; j_gene: TRBJ2-7; v_gene: TRBV7-6; abundance: NA; CDR3aa: CASSLGIGVDSYEQYF; CDR3nt: TGTGCCAGCAGCTTAGGTATCGGGGTGGATTCCTACGAGCAGTACTTC
d_gene: NA; j_gene: TRBJ2-1; v_gene: TRBV7-9; abundance: once; CDR3aa: CASSSGKSGADEQFF; CDR3nt: TGTGCCAGCAGCTCGGGGAAGAGCGGCGCGGATGAGCAGTTCTTC
d_gene: TRBD1; j_gene: TRBJ2-7; v_gene: TRBV5-6; abundance: NA; CDR3aa: CASSFASDRAYEQYF; CDR3nt: TGTGCCAGCAGCTTCGCCTCCGACAGGGCCTACGAGCAGTACTTC
d_gene: NA; j_gene: TRBJ1-1; v_gene: TRBV29-1; abundance: NA; CDR3aa: CSVENHRDTEAFF; CDR3nt: TGCAGCGTTGAAAACCACAGGGACACTGAAGCTTTCTTT
d_gene: NA; j_gene: TRBJ1-1; v_gene: TRBV6-5; abundance: NA; CDR3aa: CAVGGGMNTEAFF; CDR3nt: TGTGCCGTCGGGGGGGGAATGAACACTGAAGCTTTCTTT
d_gene: TRBD2; j_gene: TRBJ2-4; v_gene: TRBV29-1; abundance: NA; CDR3aa: CSAESGGGKNIQYF; CDR3nt: TGCAGCGCAGAAAGCGGGGGGGGCAAAAACATTCAGTACTTC
d_gene: NA; j_gene: TRBJ2-3; v_gene: TRBV15; abundance: NA; CDR3aa: CATSGPRFSRTDTQYF; CDR3nt: TGTGCCACCAGCGGCCCGAGGTTTAGTAGGACAGATACGCAGTATTTT
d_gene: TRBD2; j_gene: TRBJ2-2; v_gene: TRBV19; abundance: NA; CDR3aa: CASSPHSGAPGELFF; CDR3nt: TGTGCCAGTAGCCCCCACAGCGGGGCACCCGGGGAGCTGTTTTTT
d_gene: TRBD2; j_gene: TRBJ2-3; v_gene: TRBV7-7; abundance: NA; CDR3aa: CASSLYPPSGGGTDTQYF; CDR3nt: TGTGCCAGCAGCTTATACCCTCCTAGCGGGGGCGGCACAGATACGCAGTATTTT
d_gene: TRBD1; j_gene: TRBJ1-1; v_gene: TRBV7-9; abundance: NA; CDR3aa: CASSRATGGKTEAFF; CDR3nt: TGTGCCAGCAGCAGGGCGACAGGGGGCAAGACTGAAGCTTTCTTT
d_gene: NA; j_gene: TRBJ2-2; v_gene: TRBV9; abundance: NA; CDR3aa: CASASGDRDTGELFF; CDR3nt: TGTGCCAGCGCCTCGGGGGACCGGGACACCGGGGAGCTGTTTTTT
d_gene: NA; j_gene: TRBJ1-2; v_gene: TRBV5-4; abundance: NA; CDR3aa: CASDFNYGYTF; CDR3nt: TGTGCCAGCGACTTTAACTATGGCTACACCTTC
d_gene: TRBD2; j_gene: TRBJ2-2; v_gene: TRBV7-9; abundance: NA; CDR3aa: CATFSGRAANTGELFF; CDR3nt: TGTGCCACTTTTAGCGGGAGGGCCGCGAACACCGGGGAGCTGTTTTTT
d_gene: TRBD2; j_gene: TRBJ2-4; v_gene: TRBV15; abundance: NA; CDR3aa: CATSTMSGTSISPRNIQYF; CDR3nt: TGTGCCACCAGCACAATGTCCGGGACTAGCATCTCGCCCCGAAACATTCAGTACTTC
d_gene: NA; j_gene: TRBJ2-7; v_gene: TRBV7-2; abundance: NA; CDR3aa: CASSLRPRGYHEQYF; CDR3nt: TGTGCCAGCAGCTTACGCCCCCGGGGGTACCACGAGCAGTACTTC
d_gene: TRBD1; j_gene: TRBJ2-7; v_gene: TRBV19; abundance: NA; CDR3aa: CASSMGQGGSEQYF; CDR3nt: TGTGCCAGTAGTATGGGACAGGGGGGATCCGAGCAGTACTTC
d_gene: NA; j_gene: TRBJ2-2; v_gene: TRBV4-2; abundance: NA; CDR3aa: CASSQDYSTAGELFF; CDR3nt: TGTGCCAGCAGCCAGGATTACTCGACAGCCGGGGAGCTGTTTTTT
d_gene: NA; j_gene: TRBJ1-1; v_gene: TRBV5-1; abundance: NA; CDR3aa: CASSLGRTSLNTEAFF; CDR3nt: TGCGCCAGCAGCTTGGGGCGGACAAGCCTGAACACTGAAGCTTTCTTT
d_gene: TRBD2; j_gene: TRBJ2-1; v_gene: TRBV5-6; abundance: NA; CDR3aa: CASSSPFTGTSGRNEQFF; CDR3nt: TGTGCCAGCAGCTCCCCCTTCACCGGGACTAGCGGGAGGAATGAGCAGTTCTTC
d_gene: NA; j_gene: TRBJ2-3; v_gene: TRBV7-2; abundance: NA; CDR3aa: CASSLGSTAWADTQYF; CDR3nt: TGTGCCAGCAGCTTAGGATCGACAGCTTGGGCAGATACGCAGTATTTT
d_gene: NA; j_gene: TRBJ1-1; v_gene: TRBV19; abundance: NA; CDR3aa: CASSIEGVNTEAFF; CDR3nt: TGTGCCAGTAGTATAGAAGGAGTGAACACTGAAGCTTTCTTT
d_gene: NA; j_gene: TRBJ1-1; v_gene: TRBV7-6; abundance: NA; CDR3aa: CASRRYREGTEAFF; CDR3nt: TGTGCCAGCAGGCGCTACCGGGAGGGCACTGAAGCTTTCTTT
d_gene: NA; j_gene: TRBJ2-7; v_gene: TRBV30; abundance: NA; CDR3aa: CAWNRVGSRQYF; CDR3nt: TGTGCCTGGAACCGTGTCGGGTCCCGGCAGTACTTC
d_gene: NA; j_gene: TRBJ2-7; v_gene: TRBV4-3; abundance: NA; CDR3aa: CASSQHSGGDSYEQYF; CDR3nt: TGCGCCAGCAGCCAGCATTCGGGGGGCGACTCCTACGAGCAGTACTTC
d_gene: TRBD2; j_gene: TRBJ2-1; v_gene: TRBV30; abundance: NA; CDR3aa: CAWRPRLAGANEQFF; CDR3nt: TGTGCCTGGCGACCCCGACTAGCGGGGGCCAATGAGCAGTTCTTC
d_gene: NA; j_gene: TRBJ1-5; v_gene: TRBV30; abundance: NA; CDR3aa: CAWSPPERRLYSNQPQHF; CDR3nt: TGTGCCTGGAGCCCCCCAGAACGGCGACTTTATAGCAATCAGCCCCAGCATTTT
d_gene: TRBD2; j_gene: TRBJ2-3; v_gene: TRBV5-8; abundance: NA; CDR3aa: CASGSGGGTDTQYF; CDR3nt: TGTGCCAGCGGTAGCGGGGGGGGCACAGATACGCAGTATTTT
d_gene: NA; j_gene: TRBJ1-5; v_gene: TRBV19; abundance: NA; CDR3aa: CASSNGQVINQPQHF; CDR3nt: TGTGCCAGTAGTAACGGCCAGGTGATCAATCAGCCCCAGCATTTT
d_gene: TRBD1; j_gene: TRBJ1-4; v_gene: TRBV6-1; abundance: once; CDR3aa: CASSRGLENNEKLFF; CDR3nt: TGTGCCAGCAGCAGGGGGCTGGAGAATAATGAAAAACTGTTTTTT
d_gene: NA; j_gene: TRBJ2-7; v_gene: TRBV11-2; abundance: NA; CDR3aa: CASSSVRDKTYEQYF; CDR3nt: TGTGCCAGCAGCTCGGTTCGGGACAAGACCTACGAGCAGTACTTC
d_gene: NA; j_gene: TRBJ2-2; v_gene: TRBV19; abundance: NA; CDR3aa: CASIRGGESRTGELFF; CDR3nt: TGTGCCAGTATACGCGGAGGGGAGTCGAGGACCGGGGAGCTGTTTTTT
d_gene: NA; j_gene: TRBJ2-2; v_gene: TRBV7-8; abundance: once; CDR3aa: CASSLASGYNTGELFF; CDR3nt: TGTGCCAGCAGCTTAGCTTCGGGATATAACACCGGGGAGCTGTTTTTT
d_gene: NA; j_gene: TRBJ1-2; v_gene: TRBV30; abundance: NA; CDR3aa: CAWSLAAVGGAGRFGYTF; CDR3nt: TGTGCCTGGAGCCTGGCGGCCGTGGGCGGGGCGGGGAGGTTTGGCTACACCTTC
d_gene: TRBD2; j_gene: TRBJ2-1; v_gene: TRBV6-1; abundance: once; CDR3aa: CASRGGVSYNEQFF; CDR3nt: TGTGCCAGCAGGGGGGGGGTATCGTACAATGAGCAGTTCTTC
d_gene: NA; j_gene: TRBJ2-4; v_gene: TRBV6-5; abundance: NA; CDR3aa: CASSLRQAGLNIQYF; CDR3nt: TGTGCCAGCAGTCTAAGACAGGCAGGGTTAAACATTCAGTACTTC